This T cell receptor beta chain was retrieved from a study of blood T cell repertoires in COVID-19. Sequenced by immunoSEQ multiplex PCR; TCRdb stores in-frame clones only, minus some. The sample holds around 300,000 clones, 90% seen once. This clone was picked up a small number of times. In germline, CDR1 is SGDLS, CDR2 YYNGEE. J gave up 8 bases and V 4 bases, and 3 bases lay outside the gene matches. The CDR3 contains 13 residues. Cohort 3 recovery required two negative PCRs, clearance, or symptom resolution. Sequenced input: PBMCs or T cells enriched from blood (not recorded which). This chain connects TRBV9 to TRBJ1-4, with 9 bases identical to TRBD1. The clonotype originates from a woman in her twenties or thirties who had recovered from COVID-19. The CDR3 protein is CASSLGQGEKLFF. CDR3 DNA sequence: TGTGCCAGCAGCCTTGGACAGGGGGAAAAACTGTTTTTT.